A selection of T cell receptor beta chains follows, all from one sample in a study of blood T cell repertoires in COVID-19. Here immunoSEQ multiplex PCR was the method, and the copy in TCRdb shows in-frame clones only, minus some. The sample records 210,000 or so clones, roughly 84% being singletons. Material: peripheral blood. The source is a man in his forties with active or convalescent COVID-19. CDR3s include the opening cysteine and the closing phenylalanine or tryptophan. The order of the fields is CDR3 protein, CDR3 DNA, V gene, D gene, clone size, J gene. D genes are given only for firm matches. Only some rows state a clone size, as once, few, many or a class for expanded clones.

CASSPSPGGPYNEQFF,TGTGCCAGCAGCCCGTCCCCGGGAGGGCCCTACAATGAGCAGTTCTTC,TRBV3-1/TRBV3-2,TRBD2,once,TRBJ2-1
CASSFRGLAGEKLFF,TGTGCCAGCAGTTTTCGGGGATTAGCGGGTGAAAAACTGTTTTTT,TRBV28,.,.,TRBJ1-4
CASSTAQGTGNTIYF,TGTGCCAGTAGTACCGCCCAGGGGACTGGAAACACCATATATTTT,TRBV19,.,.,TRBJ1-3
CASISTAGRPYGYTF,TGTGCCAGCATCTCTACAGCGGGGAGGCCCTATGGCTACACCTTC,TRBV27,.,.,TRBJ1-2
CASSRDRALDEQYF,TGTGCCAGCAGCCGAGACAGGGCCCTGGACGAGCAGTACTTC,TRBV7-8,TRBD1,.,TRBJ2-7
CASSLAGTDLNYGYTF,TGTGCCAGCAGCTTGGCCGGGACAGACCTTAACTATGGCTACACCTTC,TRBV5-5,TRBD1,.,TRBJ1-2
CAIQIPGGTEAFF,TGTGCCATCCAGATCCCGGGGGGTACTGAAGCTTTCTTT,TRBV10-3,.,once,TRBJ1-1
CASSEYGPPDTEAFF,TGTGCCAGCAGTGAGTATGGGCCCCCGGACACTGAAGCTTTCTTT,TRBV2,.,.,TRBJ1-1
CASNSGRDLTGELFF,TGTGCCAGCAATAGCGGGAGGGACCTCACCGGGGAGCTGTTTTTT,TRBV27,TRBD2,medium-sized,TRBJ2-2
CAWRAQKDYGYTF,TGTGCCTGGAGGGCCCAGAAGGACTATGGCTACACCTTC,TRBV28,.,.,TRBJ1-2
CASSEFSGSYNEQFF,TGTGCCAGCAGTGAATTTAGCGGTTCCTACAATGAGCAGTTCTTC,TRBV6-4,.,.,TRBJ2-1
CATRDHPSAFF,TGTGCCACTAGAGATCACCCTTCTGCTTTCTTT,TRBV28,.,.,TRBJ1-1
CASSSGTSTGELFF,TGTGCCAGCAGCTCTGGGACTTCAACCGGGGAGCTGTTTTTT,TRBV7-2,.,.,TRBJ2-2
CASSEGQGWGNEQFF,TGCGCCAGCAGTGAAGGGCAGGGGTGGGGGAATGAGCAGTTCTTC,TRBV10-1,.,.,TRBJ2-1
CATSATGTVNSGNTIYF,TGTGCCACCAGCGCCACCGGGACAGTCAACTCTGGAAACACCATATATTTT,TRBV15,TRBD1,.,TRBJ1-3
CASSRDRDAGNTIYF,TGTGCCAGTAGTCGAGACAGGGACGCTGGAAACACCATATATTTT,TRBV19,TRBD1,few,TRBJ1-3
CASSPPGTENTEAFF,TGTGCCAGCTCACCTCCCGGGACAGAGAACACTGAAGCTTTCTTT,TRBV18,TRBD1,.,TRBJ1-1
CASSLPPAGLGETQYF,TGTGCCAGCAGCCTCCCTCCAGCGGGGTTGGGGGAGACCCAGTACTTC,TRBV3-1/TRBV3-2,TRBD2,.,TRBJ2-5
CSVDGQGGNSPLHF,TGCAGCGTTGATGGACAGGGAGGAAATTCACCCCTCCACTTT,TRBV29-1,TRBD1,.,TRBJ1-6
CASTLGADYGYTF,TGTGCCAGCACCCTCGGCGCGGACTATGGCTACACCTTC,TRBV5-8,.,.,TRBJ1-2
CASSSSGRRNEQFF,TGTGCCAGCAGCTCCAGCGGGAGGAGGAATGAGCAGTTCTTC,TRBV11-3,TRBD2,.,TRBJ2-1
CASSVLDGEQFF,TGTGCCAGCAGCGTTCTCGACGGGGAGCAGTTCTTC,TRBV9,.,.,TRBJ2-1
CASRNRGTGLNTEAFF,TGTGCCAGCAGAAACCGGGGGACAGGACTGAACACTGAAGCTTTCTTT,TRBV28,TRBD1,.,TRBJ1-1
CASSVGPGGEEKLFF,TGTGCCAGCAGCGTAGGACCCGGTGGGGAGGAAAAACTGTTTTTT,TRBV9,.,.,TRBJ1-4
CASSGPGQGVGGYTF,TGTGCCAGCAGTGGACCGGGACAGGGGGTTGGTGGCTACACCTTC,TRBV2,TRBD1,.,TRBJ1-2
CASRTKTQGDAYEQYF,TGTGCCAGCCGCACCAAGACACAGGGGGACGCTTACGAGCAGTACTTC,TRBV27,TRBD1,many,TRBJ2-7
CASSTTGDLADEKLFF,TGTGCCAGCAGCACGACAGGGGATTTGGCGGATGAAAAACTGTTTTTT,TRBV7-9,TRBD1,.,TRBJ1-4
CASSQGLALGDNEQFF,TGTGCCAGCAGCCAAGGACTAGCCCTGGGTGACAATGAGCAGTTCTTC,TRBV3-1/TRBV3-2,TRBD2,.,TRBJ2-1
CASRPRTGINTGELFF,TGTGCCAGCAGACCACGGACAGGGATAAACACCGGGGAGCTGTTTTTT,TRBV6-4,TRBD1,.,TRBJ2-2
CASSGGGGLGLFF,TGTGCCAGCAGTGGGGGAGGGGGACTAGGGCTGTTCTTC,TRBV2,TRBD2,.,TRBJ2-1
CASSFWASPLHF,TGTGCCAGCAGCTTTTGGGCGTCACCCCTCCACTTT,TRBV7-8,.,few,TRBJ1-6
CASRGQDNTGELFF,TGTGCCAGCAGAGGACAGGACAACACCGGGGAGCTGTTTTTT,TRBV9,TRBD1,.,TRBJ2-2
CASSQAQGPYNEQFF,TGTGCCAGCAGCCAAGCGCAGGGGCCCTACAATGAGCAGTTCTTC,TRBV4-2,.,.,TRBJ2-1
CAWSLRGGNLFF,TGTGCCTGGAGCCTCCGGGGGGGGAATCTGTTTTTT,TRBV30,.,.,TRBJ1-4
CASTGYTGASRNEQFF,TGTGCCAGCACCGGCTATACAGGGGCTTCTAGGAATGAGCAGTTCTTC,TRBV28,TRBD1,once,TRBJ2-1
CASSLVGTGGNTIYF,TGTGCCAGCAGCTTGGTTGGGACAGGTGGAAACACCATATATTTT,TRBV5-5,TRBD1,.,TRBJ1-3
CASSVAGSYNSPLHF,TGTGCCAGCAGTGTTGCAGGGTCCTATAATTCACCCCTCCACTTT,TRBV2,.,.,TRBJ1-6
CASSYMVSGINGELFF,TGTGCCAGTAGTTATATGGTTAGCGGGATCAACGGGGAGCTGTTTTTT,TRBV19,TRBD2,.,TRBJ2-2
CAWSGAGWTSGELFF,TGTGCCTGGAGTGGCGCGGGATGGACCTCCGGGGAGCTGTTTTTT,TRBV30,.,.,TRBJ2-2
CASSLLGGQPIYGYTF,TGTGCCAGCAGTTTATTGGGGGGACAGCCGATCTATGGCTACACCTTC,TRBV27,TRBD1,.,TRBJ1-2
CASSVGTGGNQPQHF,TGTGCCAGCAGTGTAGGGACAGGGGGAAATCAGCCCCAGCATTTT,TRBV27,TRBD1,.,TRBJ1-5
CASAVGGAYEQYF,TGTGCCAGCGCAGTTGGAGGGGCCTACGAGCAGTACTTC,TRBV6-5,.,.,TRBJ2-7
CASSLRQGNTEAFF,TGTGCCAGCAGCCTGCGACAGGGGAACACTGAAGCTTTCTTT,TRBV11-2,TRBD1,.,TRBJ1-1
CASSLVPHSGNTIYF,TGTGCCAGCAGCTTAGTCCCCCACTCTGGAAACACCATATATTTT,TRBV11-2,.,.,TRBJ1-3
CASSQVRETQYF,TGTGCCAGCAGCCAAGTGAGGGAGACCCAGTACTTC,TRBV28,.,.,TRBJ2-5
CASSLGGAGTTDTQYF,TGTGCCAGCAGCTTGGGCGGAGCGGGAACCACAGATACGCAGTATTTT,TRBV11-3,TRBD2,.,TRBJ2-3
CASSSPGGEAFF,TGTGCCAGCAGCTCGCCAGGGGGTGAAGCTTTCTTT,TRBV11-3,TRBD1,.,TRBJ1-1
CASSLEPPTGGRSLPLHF,TGTGCCAGCAGTTTAGAACCCCCGACAGGGGGCAGAAGTTTACCCCTCCACTTT,TRBV27,TRBD1,.,TRBJ1-6
CASRTGTNNNEQFF,TGTGCCAGCAGAACCGGGACTAACAACAATGAGCAGTTCTTC,TRBV6-4,TRBD2,.,TRBJ2-1